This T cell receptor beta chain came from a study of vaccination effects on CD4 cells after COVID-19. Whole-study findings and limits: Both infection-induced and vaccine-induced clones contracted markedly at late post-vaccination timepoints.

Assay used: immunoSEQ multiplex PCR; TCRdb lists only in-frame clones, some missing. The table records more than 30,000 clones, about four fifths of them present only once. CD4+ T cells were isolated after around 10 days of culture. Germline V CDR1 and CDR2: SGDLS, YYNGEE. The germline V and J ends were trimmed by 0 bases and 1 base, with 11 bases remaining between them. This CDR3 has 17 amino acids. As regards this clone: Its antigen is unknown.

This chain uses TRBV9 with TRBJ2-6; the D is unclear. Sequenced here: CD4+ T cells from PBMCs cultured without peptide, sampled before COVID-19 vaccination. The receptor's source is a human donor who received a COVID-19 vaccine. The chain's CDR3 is CASSVALGRSGANVLTF. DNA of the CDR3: TGTGCCAGCAGCGTAGCCTTGGGTAGGTCTGGGGCCAACGTCCTGACTTTC.